These T cell receptor beta chains were read from a single sample in a study of Ad26.COV2.S vaccination and SARS-CoV-2 variants. Clones were read by immunoSEQ multiplex PCR, and TCRdb kept only the in-frame ones, dropping some. The repertoire has around 320,000 clones, about nine tenths of them found once; the top ten carry around 3.7%. The sample consisted of peripheral blood, taken in a trial of Ad26.COV2.S vaccine versus placebo. These receptors were taken from a person between 18 and 60 years old who received the Ad26.COV2.S COVID-19 vaccine or a placebo. Each CDR3 is given with its conserved first and last residue. A D gene is named only where the DNA matches it firmly. The size field is filled for only some rows; it gives once, few, many or a size class.

>-|TRBJ2-7|TRBV19|-
TGTGCCAGTAGTATTGACAGCTCCTACGAGCAGTACTTC
CASSIDSSYEQYF
>-|TRBJ1-2|TRBV15|-
TGTGCCACCAGCAGAGATCGGAGGACAGTGGATGGCTACACCTTC
CATSRDRRTVDGYTF
>TRBD1|TRBJ2-7|TRBV29-1|-
TGCAGCGTTTCCCGACAGGGGGACGAGCAGTACTTC
CSVSRQGDEQYF
>-|TRBJ1-2|TRBV25-1|once
TGTGCCAGCAGTGACAAGATCTATGGCTACACCTTC
CASSDKIYGYTF
>-|TRBJ1-5|TRBV7-2|-
TGTGCCAGCAGTATTCGGGGGAATCAGCCCCAGCATTTT
CASSIRGNQPQHF
>-|TRBJ2-5|TRBV2|-
TGTGCCAGCAGTGAAGCCGGCCAAGAGACCCAGTACTTC
CASSEAGQETQYF
>-|TRBJ1-2|TRBV2|-
TGTGCCAGCAGCGGACGGTCCTTCTACACCTTC
CASSGRSFYTF
>TRBD2|TRBJ2-3|TRBV4-1|few
TGCGCCAGCAGCCAAGTGGGACTAGCGGGAAACACAGATACGCAGTATTTT
CASSQVGLAGNTDTQYF
>TRBD1|TRBJ1-5|TRBV6-5|-
TGTGCCAGCAGTCCTTCGACAGGGAGTAATCAGCCCCAGCATTTT
CASSPSTGSNQPQHF
>TRBD2|TRBJ2-1|TRBV11-2|few
TGTGCCAGCAGCCCCCATTCGGGGGGGCCCCCCTACAATGAGCAGTTCTTC
CASSPHSGGPPYNEQFF